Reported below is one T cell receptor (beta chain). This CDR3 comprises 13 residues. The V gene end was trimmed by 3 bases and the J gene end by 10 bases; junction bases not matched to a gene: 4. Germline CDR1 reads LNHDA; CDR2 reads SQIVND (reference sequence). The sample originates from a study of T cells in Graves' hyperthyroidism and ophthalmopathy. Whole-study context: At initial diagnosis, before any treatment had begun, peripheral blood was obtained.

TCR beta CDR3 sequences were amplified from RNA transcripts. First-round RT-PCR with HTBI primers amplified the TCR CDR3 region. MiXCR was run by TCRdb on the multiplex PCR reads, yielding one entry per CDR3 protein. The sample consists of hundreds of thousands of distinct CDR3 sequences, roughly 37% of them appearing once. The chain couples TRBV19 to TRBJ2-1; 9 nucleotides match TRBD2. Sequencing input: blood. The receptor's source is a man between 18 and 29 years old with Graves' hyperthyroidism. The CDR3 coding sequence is TGTGCCAGTAGTATTGCGGGAGGGCCGGAGCAGTTCTTC. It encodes CASSIAGGPEQFF.